This TCR beta chain is from a study of blood T cell repertoires in COVID-19. This CDR3 spans 16 amino acids. The V end lost 2 bases, the J end lost 9 bases, and 21 bases lay between the germline ends. Germline V lookup: CDR1 SGHKS, CDR2 YYEKEE (reference sequence). Profiling relied on immunoSEQ multiplex PCR, and the TCRdb table lists in-frame clones only, not all of them. The data hold almost 250,000 clones, with about 88% observed a single time. Sequences were obtained from PBMCs or T cells enriched from blood (not recorded which). This TCR derives from a woman aged 45 to 65 who had recovered from COVID-19. V usage is TRBV5-5 and J usage is TRBJ2-1; tentative D call: TRBD2 (5 bases). The CDR3 here is CASSLPYNTGNTEQFF. The CDR3 region has the DNA TGTGCCAGCAGCTTACCTTATAATACGGGGAACACTGAGCAGTTCTTC. Based on the CDR3 plus reference TRBV5-5 and TRBJ2-1, the full variable domain is DAGVTQSPTHLIKTRGQQVTLRCSPISGHKSVSWYQQVLGQGPQFIFQYYEKEERGRGNFPDRFSARQFPNYSSELNVNALLLGDSALYLCASSLPYNTGNTEQFFGPGTRLTVL.